This passage covers 5 T cell receptor beta chains from one sample sequenced in a study of tumor-infiltrating lymphocytes in primary liver carcinoma. Reverse transcription of 500 ng total RNA with a constant-region primer produced TCR beta cDNA. Libraries for TCR beta were built through three nested multiplex PCR rounds, which together made up a slightly modified ARM-PCR procedure. Running 10 cycles apiece, the first two PCR rounds relied on TRBV1-TRBV30 forward primers together with a C-beta reverse primer. TCRdb processed the multiplex PCR reads anew with MiXCR; each CDR3 protein has one entry. In the table there are approximately 330,000 distinct CDR3 sequences, approximately 65% of which are singletons. Unsorted whole blood served as the source of blood RNA, and germline DNA was extracted as well. The specimen sequenced was peripheral blood. The source of these receptors is a man aged 35 to 55 with primary liver carcinoma and hepatitis B virus infection.

This clonotype was seen a handful of times. A much larger clone differs by one base, so this may be a read error. This chain joins TRBV4-1 and TRBJ2-2; TRBD1 agrees at 8 bases. Per the germline V gene, CDR1 is MGHRA and CDR2 is YSYEKL. This CDR3 spans 18 amino acids. In DNA form, the CDR3 reads TGCGCCAGCAGCCAAGGTTGGGGGGCAGGGGGCGTTTCCGGGGACCTGTTTTTT. Amino acids: CASSQGWGAGGVSGDLFF.

The chain has TRBV29-1 and TRBJ1-1; 8 bases agree with TRBD1. The CDR3 covers 16 residues. CDR1 is SQVTM, CDR2 ANQGSEA, per germline. Trimming cost V 8 bases and J 4 bases; bases outside gene matches: 18. CDR3 sequence: CSLSTGQGALSTEAFF. Here the CDR3 DNA reads TGCAGCCTTTCGACCGGACAGGGAGCGCTTAGCACTGAAGCTTTCTTT.

To note about this clonotype: In this CDR3 the conserved last residue, phenylalanine or tryptophan, is missing, so a read error is likely. Here the CDR3 DNA reads TGTGCCAGCAGCTCTCCTCAGGCAGTAGATGCAGCCCCGGGGCACAATGGGCAGTTCCTC. Residues: CASSSPQAVDAAPGHNGQFL. The chain carries TRBV11-1 and TRBJ2-1; D assignment may be TRBD1 or TRBD2 (5 bases each). The CDR3 runs 20 residues. Germline loops: CDR1 SGHAT, CDR2 FQDESV (reference sequence).

A note on this clonotype: A much larger clone lies a single base off, so this may be a read error. J is TRBJ2-7 and V is TRBV14; the match to TRBD1 covers 10 bases. The germline V gene has CDR1 SGHDN and CDR2 FVKESK. J was trimmed by 3 bases and V by 4 bases; bases with no gene match: 12. CDR3 length: 17 amino acids. CDR3 coding DNA: TGTGCCAGCAGCCGTCGGACAGGGGGGTACACCCTCTACGAGCAGTACTTC. Encoded protein: CASSRRTGGYTLYEQYF.

Remarks on this clonotype: The germline gene is not matched at one end of the junction; a read error may be the cause. The chain is built from TRBV12-3 or TRBV12-4 and TRBJ2-5; tentatively, D is TRBD1 (5 bases). The J call could be wrong; TRBJ2-3 is a better fit for the DNA end. The CDR3 length is 13 residues. CDR3 amino acids: CASSTPGRTTQYF. The CDR3 nucleotides read TGTGCTAGCAGTACGCCCGGACGGACAACGCAGTATTTT.